This T cell receptor (beta chain) was recorded in a study of T-cell memory formation after mild COVID-19. One entry per CDR3 protein, called by TCRdb with MiXCR from the 5' RACE reads. The table has under 600,000 distinct CDR3 sequences, 20% to 25% seen once; the top ten hold approximately 8%. Germline-derived CDR1 and CDR2 are SGHDT and YYEEEE. V lost 4 bases and J lost 1; bases outside the gene matches: 16. The CDR3 covers 19 residues. Material for sequencing was PBMCs or a T cell subset sorted from them (not recorded which). This TCR derives from an adult woman who had mild COVID-19 (a few samples of this study predate the infection). Cell type and time point are not known. The chain employs TRBV5-6 and TRBJ2-3, with 9 bases lining up with TRBD1. The CDR3: CASSRPEDRGFLRTDTQYF. For the CDR3, the DNA is TGTGCCAGCAGCCGACCTGAGGACAGGGGATTTCTTCGCACAGATACGCAGTATTTT. The variable domain in full, with the rest retrieved from reference TRBV5-6 and TRBJ2-3, is DAGVTQSPTHLIKTRGQQVTLRCSPKSGHDTVSWYQQALGQGPQFIFQYYEEEERQRGNFPDRFSGHQFPNYSSELNVNALLLGDSALYLCASSRPEDRGFLRTDTQYFGPGTRLTVL.